Sequencing of this TCR beta chain was carried out in a study of metastatic and nonmetastatic thyroid tumors. Study-level background: Repertoire comparisons spanned blood and tumor or nodule tissue from malignant and benign thyroid patients.

Not a single patient had been given any form of treatment at any point before undergoing thyroid surgery. TCRdb reprocessed the PCR reads via MiXCR. This sample has roughly 40,000 clones, with 16% found just once. This clone showed up many times. The origin of this receptor is a female donor with papillary thyroid cancer or a benign thyroid nodule (not recorded which). Some clones in this sample may be carry-over from other donors' samples. The source material was blood.

CDR3 loop: CATSDFGNQPQHF. CDR3 nucleotides: TGTGCCACCAGTGATTTCGGGAATCAGCCCCAGCATTTT. The V call is TRBV24-1, the J call TRBJ1-5, with no clear D. Germline CDR1 reads KGHDR; CDR2 reads SFDVKD. Trimming removed 1 base from V and 4 bases from J, with 4 bases in between. The CDR3 covers 13 residues.